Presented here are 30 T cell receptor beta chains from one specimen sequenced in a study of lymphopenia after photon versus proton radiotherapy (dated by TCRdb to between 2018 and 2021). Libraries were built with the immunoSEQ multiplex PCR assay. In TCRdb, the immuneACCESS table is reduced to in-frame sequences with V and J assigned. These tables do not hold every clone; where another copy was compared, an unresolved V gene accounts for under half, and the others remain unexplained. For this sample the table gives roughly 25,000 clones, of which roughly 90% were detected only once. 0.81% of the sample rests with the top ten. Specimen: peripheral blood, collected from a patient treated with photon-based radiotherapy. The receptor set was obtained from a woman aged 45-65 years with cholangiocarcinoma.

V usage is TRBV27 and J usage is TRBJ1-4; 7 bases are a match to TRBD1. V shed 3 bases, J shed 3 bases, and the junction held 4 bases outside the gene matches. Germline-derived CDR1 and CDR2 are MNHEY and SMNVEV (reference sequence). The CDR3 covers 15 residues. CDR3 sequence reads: CASSLTGPANEKLFF. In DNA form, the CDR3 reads TGTGCCAGCAGTTTGACAGGGCCGGCTAATGAAAAACTGTTTTTT.

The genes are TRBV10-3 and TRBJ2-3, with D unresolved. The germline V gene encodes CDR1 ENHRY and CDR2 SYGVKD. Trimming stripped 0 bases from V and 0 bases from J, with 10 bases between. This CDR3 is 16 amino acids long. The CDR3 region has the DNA TGTGCCATCAGTGAGTCGAAGGGCGGTAGCACAGATACGCAGTATTTT. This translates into CAISESKGGSTDTQYF.

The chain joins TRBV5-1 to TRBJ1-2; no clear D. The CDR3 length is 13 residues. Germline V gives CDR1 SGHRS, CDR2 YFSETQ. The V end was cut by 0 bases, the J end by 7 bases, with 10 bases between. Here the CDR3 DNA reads TGCGCCAGCAGCTTGGGGGCTGCCTCTGGCTACACCTTC. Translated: CASSLGAASGYTF.

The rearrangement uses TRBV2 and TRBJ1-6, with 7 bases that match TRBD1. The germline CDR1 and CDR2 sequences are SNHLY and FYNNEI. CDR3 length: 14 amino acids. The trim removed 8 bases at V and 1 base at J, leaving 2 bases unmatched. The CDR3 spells CASRQGSYNSPLHF. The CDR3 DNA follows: TGTGCCAGCCGACAGGGTTCCTATAATTCACCCCTCCACTTT.

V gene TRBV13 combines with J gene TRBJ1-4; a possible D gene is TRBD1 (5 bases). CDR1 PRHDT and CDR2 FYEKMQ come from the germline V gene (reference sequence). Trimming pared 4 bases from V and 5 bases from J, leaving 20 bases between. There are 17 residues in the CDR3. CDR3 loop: CASSSAGWGRENEKLFF. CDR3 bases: TGTGCCAGCAGCTCAGCCGGTTGGGGGAGGGAAAATGAAAAACTGTTTTTT.

The CDR3 reads CASSPGTAAGELFF. The DNA of the CDR3 is TGTGCCAGCAGCCCAGGGACTGCGGCCGGGGAGCTGTTTTTT. The chain is built from TRBV5-6 and TRBJ2-2; possibly TRBD2 for D (6 bases). V gave up 4 bases and J gave up 6 bases, with 13 bases separating them. The CDR3 has 14 residues. The germline V gene has CDR1 SGHDT and CDR2 YYEEEE. Supplemented by reference TRBV5-6 and TRBJ2-2, the full variable domain reads DAGVTQSPTHLIKTRGQQVTLRCSPKSGHDTVSWYQQALGQGPQFIFQYYEEEERQRGNFPDRFSGHQFPNYSSELNVNALLLGDSALYLCASSPGTAAGELFFGEGSRLTVL.

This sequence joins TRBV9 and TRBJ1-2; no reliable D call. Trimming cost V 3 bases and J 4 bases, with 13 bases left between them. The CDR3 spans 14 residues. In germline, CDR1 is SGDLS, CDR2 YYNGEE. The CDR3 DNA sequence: TGTGCCAGCAGCGCCGTGGACGGATCCTATGGCTACACCTTC. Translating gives CASSAVDGSYGYTF.

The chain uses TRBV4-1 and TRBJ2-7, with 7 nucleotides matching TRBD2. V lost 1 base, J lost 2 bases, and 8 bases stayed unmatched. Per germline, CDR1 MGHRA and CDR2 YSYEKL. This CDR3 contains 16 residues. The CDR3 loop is CASSQVGGSKPYEQYF. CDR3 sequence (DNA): TGCGCCAGCAGCCAAGTGGGGGGGAGCAAACCCTACGAGCAGTACTTC.

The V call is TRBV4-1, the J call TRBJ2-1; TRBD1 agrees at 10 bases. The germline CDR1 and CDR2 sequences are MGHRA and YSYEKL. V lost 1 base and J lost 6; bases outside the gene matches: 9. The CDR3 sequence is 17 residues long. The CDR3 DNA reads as TGCGCCAGCAGCCAAGGGAGGTGGGACAGGGGCGGCAATGAGCAGTTCTTC. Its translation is CASSQGRWDRGGNEQFF.

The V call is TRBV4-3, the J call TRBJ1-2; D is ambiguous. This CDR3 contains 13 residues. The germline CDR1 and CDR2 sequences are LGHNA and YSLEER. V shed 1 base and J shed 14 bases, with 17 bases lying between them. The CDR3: CASSQGQALIPTF. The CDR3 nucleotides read TGCGCCAGCAGCCAAGGGCAAGCCCTCATCCCGACCTTC.

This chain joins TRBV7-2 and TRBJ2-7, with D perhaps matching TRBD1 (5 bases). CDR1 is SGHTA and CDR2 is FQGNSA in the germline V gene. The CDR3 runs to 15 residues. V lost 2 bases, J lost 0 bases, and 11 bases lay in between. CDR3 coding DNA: TGTGCCAGCAGCTTAACACGGACACACTCCTACGAGCAGTACTTC. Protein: CASSLTRTHSYEQYF. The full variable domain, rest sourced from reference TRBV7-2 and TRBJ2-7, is GAGVSQSPSNKVTEKGKDVELRCDPISGHTALYWYRQSLGQGLEFLIYFQGNSAPDKSGLPSDRFSAERTGGSVSTLTIQRTQQEDSAVYLCASSLTRTHSYEQYFGPGTRLTVT.

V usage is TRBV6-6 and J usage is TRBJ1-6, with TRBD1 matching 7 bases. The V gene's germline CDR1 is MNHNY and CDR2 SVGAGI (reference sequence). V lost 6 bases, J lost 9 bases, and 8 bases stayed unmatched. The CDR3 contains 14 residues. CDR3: CASSPLTGISPLHF. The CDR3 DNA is TGTGCCAGCAGCCCACTGACAGGGATTTCACCCCTCCACTTT.

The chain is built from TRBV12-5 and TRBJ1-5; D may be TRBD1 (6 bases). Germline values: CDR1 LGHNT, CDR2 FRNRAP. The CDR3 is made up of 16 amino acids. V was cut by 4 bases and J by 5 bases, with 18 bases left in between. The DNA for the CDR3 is TGTGCTAGTGGTTCCTCCCTGACAGGTCCGGATCAGCCCCAGCATTTT. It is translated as CASGSSLTGPDQPQHF.

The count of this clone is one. The CDR3 DNA reads TGTGCCAGTAGCCCACCGGGACACCGACGAGAAAAACTGTTTTTT. Its protein product is CASSPPGHRREKLFF. J is TRBJ1-4 and V is TRBV19; D perhaps matches TRBD1 (6 bases). CDR1 and CDR2 (germline): LNHDA, SQIVND (reference sequence). The ends were cut back, 6 bases at V and 8 bases at J, with 19 bases in the middle. The CDR3 is 15 residues long.

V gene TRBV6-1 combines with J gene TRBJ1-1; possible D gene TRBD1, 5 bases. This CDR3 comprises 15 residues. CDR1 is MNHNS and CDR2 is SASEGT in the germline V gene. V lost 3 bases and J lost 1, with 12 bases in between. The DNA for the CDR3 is TGTGCCAGCAGTGAGAGCAGGGTGTCGAACACTGAAGCTTTCTTT. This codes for CASSESRVSNTEAFF.

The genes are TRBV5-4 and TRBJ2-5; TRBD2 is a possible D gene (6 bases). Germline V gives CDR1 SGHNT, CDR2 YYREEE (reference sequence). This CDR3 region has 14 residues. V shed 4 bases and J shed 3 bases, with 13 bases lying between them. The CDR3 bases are TGTGCCAGCAGCGGGAACCTAGCGAAAGAGACCCAGTACTTC. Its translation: CASSGNLAKETQYF.

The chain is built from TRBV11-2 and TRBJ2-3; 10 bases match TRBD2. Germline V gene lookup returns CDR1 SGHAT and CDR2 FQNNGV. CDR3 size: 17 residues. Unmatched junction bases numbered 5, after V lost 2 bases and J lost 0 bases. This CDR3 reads CASSLRGSGGSTDTQYF. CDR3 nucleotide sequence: TGTGCCAGCAGCTTAAGGGGTAGCGGGGGGAGCACAGATACGCAGTATTTT.

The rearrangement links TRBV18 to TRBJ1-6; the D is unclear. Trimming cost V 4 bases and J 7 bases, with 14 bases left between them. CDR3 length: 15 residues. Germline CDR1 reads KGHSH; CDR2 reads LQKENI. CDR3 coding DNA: TGTGCCAGCTCACTGGACCGGGTCCCCAATTCACCCCTCCACTTT. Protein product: CASSLDRVPNSPLHF.

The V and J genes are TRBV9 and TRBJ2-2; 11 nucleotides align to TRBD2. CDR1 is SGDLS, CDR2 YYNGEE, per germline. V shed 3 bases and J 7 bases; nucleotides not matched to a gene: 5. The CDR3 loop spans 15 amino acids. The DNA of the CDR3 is TGTGCCAGCAGCGGGACTAGCGGGTCCGGCGGGGAGCTGTTTTTT. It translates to CASSGTSGSGGELFF.

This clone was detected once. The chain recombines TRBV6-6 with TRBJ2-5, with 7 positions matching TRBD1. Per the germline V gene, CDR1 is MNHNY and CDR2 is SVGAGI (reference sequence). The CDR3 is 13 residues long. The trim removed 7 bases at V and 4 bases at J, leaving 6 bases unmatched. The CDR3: CASTRDRRETQYF. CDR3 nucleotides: TGTGCCAGCACCCGGGACAGACGAGAGACCCAGTACTTC.

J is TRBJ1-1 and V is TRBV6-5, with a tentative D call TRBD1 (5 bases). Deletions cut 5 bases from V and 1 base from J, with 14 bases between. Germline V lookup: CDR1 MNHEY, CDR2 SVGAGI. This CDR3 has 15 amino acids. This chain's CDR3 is CASSPWDGKNTEAFF. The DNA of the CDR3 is TGTGCCAGCAGTCCCTGGGACGGAAAGAACACTGAAGCTTTCTTT.

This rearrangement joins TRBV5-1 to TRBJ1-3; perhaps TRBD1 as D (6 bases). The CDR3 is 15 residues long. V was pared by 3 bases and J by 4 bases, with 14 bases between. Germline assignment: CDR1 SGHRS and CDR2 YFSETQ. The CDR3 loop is CASSSGTPGGNTIYF. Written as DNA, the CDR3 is TGCGCCAGCAGCTCCGGGACACCGGGGGGAAACACCATATATTTT. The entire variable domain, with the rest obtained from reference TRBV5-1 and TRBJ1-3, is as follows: KAGVTQTPRYLIKTRGQQVTLSCSPISGHRSVSWYQQTPGQGLQFLFEYFSETQRNKGNFPGRFSGRQFSNSRSEMNVSTLELGDSALYLCASSSGTPGGNTIYFGEGSWLTVV.

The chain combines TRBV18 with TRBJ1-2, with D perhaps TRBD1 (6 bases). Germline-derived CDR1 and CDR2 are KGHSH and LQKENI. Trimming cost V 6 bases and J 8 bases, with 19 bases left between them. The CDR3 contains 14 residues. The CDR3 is CASSQLEQGYGYTF. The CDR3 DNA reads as TGTGCCAGCTCTCAACTGGAACAGGGCTACGGCTACACCTTC. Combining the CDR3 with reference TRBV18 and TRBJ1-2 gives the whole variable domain NAGVMQNPRHLVRRRGQEARLRCSPMKGHSHVYWYRQLPEEGLKFMVYLQKENIIDESGMPKERFSAEFPKEGPSILRIQQVVRGDSAAYFCASSQLEQGYGYTFGSGTRLTVV.

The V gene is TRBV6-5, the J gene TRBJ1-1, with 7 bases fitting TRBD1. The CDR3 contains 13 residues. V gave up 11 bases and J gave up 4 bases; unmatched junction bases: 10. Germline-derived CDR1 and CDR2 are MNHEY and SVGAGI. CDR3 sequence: CAATRTGSTEAFF. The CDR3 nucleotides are TGTGCCGCCACAAGGACAGGCAGCACTGAAGCTTTCTTT.

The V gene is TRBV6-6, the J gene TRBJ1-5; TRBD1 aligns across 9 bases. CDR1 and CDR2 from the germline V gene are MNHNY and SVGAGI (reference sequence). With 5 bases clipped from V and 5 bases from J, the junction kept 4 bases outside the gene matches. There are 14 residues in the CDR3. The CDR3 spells CASSAQGAYQPQHF. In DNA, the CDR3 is TGTGCCAGCAGTGCACAGGGGGCTTATCAGCCCCAGCATTTT.

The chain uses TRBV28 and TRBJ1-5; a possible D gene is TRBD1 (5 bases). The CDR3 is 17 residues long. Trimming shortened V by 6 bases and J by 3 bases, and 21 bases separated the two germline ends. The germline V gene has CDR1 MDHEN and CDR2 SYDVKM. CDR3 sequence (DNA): TGTGCCAGCAGAGACGGCCAGGGATATTGGGACAATCAGCCCCAGCATTTT. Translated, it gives CASRDGQGYWDNQPQHF.

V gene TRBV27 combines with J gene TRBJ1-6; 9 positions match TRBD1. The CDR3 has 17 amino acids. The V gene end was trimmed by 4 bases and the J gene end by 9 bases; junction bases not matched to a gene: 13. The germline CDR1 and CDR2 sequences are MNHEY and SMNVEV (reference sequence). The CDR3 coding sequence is TGTGCCAGCAGTTCCTTCACACAGGGGGCCGACGGTTCACCCCTCCACTTT. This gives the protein CASSSFTQGADGSPLHF.

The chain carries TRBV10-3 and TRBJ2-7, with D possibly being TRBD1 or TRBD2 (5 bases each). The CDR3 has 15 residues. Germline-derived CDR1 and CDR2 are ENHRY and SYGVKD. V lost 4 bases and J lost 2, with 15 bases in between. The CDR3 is CAISAAGSQAYEQYF. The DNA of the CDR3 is TGTGCCATCAGTGCCGCAGGGAGTCAAGCCTACGAGCAGTACTTC.

CDR3: CASSLDRAKTQYF. The CDR3 DNA sequence: TGTGCCAGCAGCTTAGACAGGGCGAAGACCCAGTACTTC. V usage is TRBV11-2 and J usage is TRBJ2-5; TRBD1 might be the D (5 bases). CDR1 is SGHAT and CDR2 is FQNNGV in the germline V gene. The V end was cut by 0 bases, the J end by 6 bases, with 8 bases between. This CDR3 has 13 residues.

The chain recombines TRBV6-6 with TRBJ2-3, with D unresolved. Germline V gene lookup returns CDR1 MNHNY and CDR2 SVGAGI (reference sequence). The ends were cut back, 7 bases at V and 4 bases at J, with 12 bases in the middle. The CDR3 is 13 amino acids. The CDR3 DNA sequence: TGTGCCAGCACCTACCCCGAGGCAGATACGCAGTATTTT. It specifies CASTYPEADTQYF.